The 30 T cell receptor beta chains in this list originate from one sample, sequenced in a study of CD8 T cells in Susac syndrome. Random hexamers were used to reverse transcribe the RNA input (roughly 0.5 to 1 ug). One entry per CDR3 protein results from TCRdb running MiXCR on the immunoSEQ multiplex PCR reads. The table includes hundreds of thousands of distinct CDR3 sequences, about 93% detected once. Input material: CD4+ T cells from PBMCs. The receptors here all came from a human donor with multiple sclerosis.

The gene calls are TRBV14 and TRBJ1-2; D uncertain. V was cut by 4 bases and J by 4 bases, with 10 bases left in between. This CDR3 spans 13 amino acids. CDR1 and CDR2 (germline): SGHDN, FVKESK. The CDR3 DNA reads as TGTGCCAGCAGCCTGGGAGTAACCTATGGCTACACCTTC. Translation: CASSLGVTYGYTF.

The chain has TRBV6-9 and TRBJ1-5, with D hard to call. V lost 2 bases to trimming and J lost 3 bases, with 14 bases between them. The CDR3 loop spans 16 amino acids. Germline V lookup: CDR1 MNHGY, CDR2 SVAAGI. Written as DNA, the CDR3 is TGTGCCAGCAGTTATCCGGCCCTGGTCCCCAATCAGCCCCAGCATTTT. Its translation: CASSYPALVPNQPQHF.

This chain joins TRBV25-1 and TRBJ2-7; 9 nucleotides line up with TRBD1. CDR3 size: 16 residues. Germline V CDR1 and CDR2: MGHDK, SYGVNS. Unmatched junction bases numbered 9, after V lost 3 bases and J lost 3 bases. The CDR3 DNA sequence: TGTGCCAGCAGTGATAATTGGAGGACAGGGGTCTACGAGCAGTACTTC. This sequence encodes CASSDNWRTGVYEQYF.

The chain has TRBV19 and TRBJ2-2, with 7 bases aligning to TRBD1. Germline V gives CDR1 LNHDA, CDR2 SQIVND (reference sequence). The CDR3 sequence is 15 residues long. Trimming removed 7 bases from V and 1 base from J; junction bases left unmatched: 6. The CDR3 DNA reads TGTGCCAGTAAGGGGGCGGGTCTGAACACCGGGGAGCTGTTTTTT. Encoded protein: CASKGAGLNTGELFF.

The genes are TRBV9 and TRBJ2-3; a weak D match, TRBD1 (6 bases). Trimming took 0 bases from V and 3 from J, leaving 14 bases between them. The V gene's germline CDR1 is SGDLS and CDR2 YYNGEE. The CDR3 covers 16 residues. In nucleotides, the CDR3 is TGTGCCAGCAGCGTAGGGGGGCAGATTGGGACAGATACGCAGTATTTT. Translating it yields CASSVGGQIGTDTQYF.

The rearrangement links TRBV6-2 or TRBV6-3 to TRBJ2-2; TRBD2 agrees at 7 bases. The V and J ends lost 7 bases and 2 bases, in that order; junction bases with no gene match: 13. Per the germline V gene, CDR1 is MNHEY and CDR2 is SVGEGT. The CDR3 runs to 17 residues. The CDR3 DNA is TGTGCCAGCACCAACGGGGGGACGGGAGGTAACACCGGGGAGCTGTTTTTT. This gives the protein CASTNGGTGGNTGELFF.

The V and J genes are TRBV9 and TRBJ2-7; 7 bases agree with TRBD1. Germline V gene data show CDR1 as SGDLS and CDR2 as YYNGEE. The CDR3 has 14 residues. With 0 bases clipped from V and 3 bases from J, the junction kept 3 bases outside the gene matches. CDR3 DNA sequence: TGTGCCAGCAGCGTAGGAGCAGGGGGCTACGAGCAGTACTTC. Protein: CASSVGAGGYEQYF.

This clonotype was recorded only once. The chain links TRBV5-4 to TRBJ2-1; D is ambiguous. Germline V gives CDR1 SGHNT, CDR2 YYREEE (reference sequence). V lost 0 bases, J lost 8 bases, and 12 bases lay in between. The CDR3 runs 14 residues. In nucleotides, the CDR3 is TGTGCCAGCAGCTTGGGACCCCTCCCGGATGAGCAGTTCTTC. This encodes CASSLGPLPDEQFF.

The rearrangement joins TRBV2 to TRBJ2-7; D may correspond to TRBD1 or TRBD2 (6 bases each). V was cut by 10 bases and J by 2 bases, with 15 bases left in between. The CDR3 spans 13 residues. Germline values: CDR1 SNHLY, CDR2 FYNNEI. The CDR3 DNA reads TGTGCCACTAGGGGGGACGGCACCTACGAGCAGTACTTC. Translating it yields CATRGDGTYEQYF.

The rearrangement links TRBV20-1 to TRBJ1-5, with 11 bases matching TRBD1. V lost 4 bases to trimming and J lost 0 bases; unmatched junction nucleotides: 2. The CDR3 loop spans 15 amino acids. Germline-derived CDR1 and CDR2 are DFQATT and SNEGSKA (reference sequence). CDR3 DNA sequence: TGCAGTGCTAAGGACAGGGGGCGTAGCAATCAGCCCCAGCATTTT. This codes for CSAKDRGRSNQPQHF.

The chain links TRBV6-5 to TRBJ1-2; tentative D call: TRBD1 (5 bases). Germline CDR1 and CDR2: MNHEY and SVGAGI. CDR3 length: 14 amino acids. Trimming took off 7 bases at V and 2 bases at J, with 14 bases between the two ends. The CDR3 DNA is TGTGCCAGCATTGAATCCCCAGGGAACTATGGCTACACCTTC. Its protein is CASIESPGNYGYTF.

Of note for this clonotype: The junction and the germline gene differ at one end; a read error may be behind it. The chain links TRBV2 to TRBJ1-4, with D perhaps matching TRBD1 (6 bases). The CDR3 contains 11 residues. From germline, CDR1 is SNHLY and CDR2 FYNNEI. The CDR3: CASRAPGHRVF. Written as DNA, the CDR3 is TGTGCCAGCAGGGCCCCGGGACATAGGGTTTTT.

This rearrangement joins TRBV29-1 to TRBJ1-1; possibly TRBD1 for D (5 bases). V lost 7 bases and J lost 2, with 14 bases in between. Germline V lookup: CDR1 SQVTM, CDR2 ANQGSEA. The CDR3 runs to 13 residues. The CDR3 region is CSGGDGINTEAFF. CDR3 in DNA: TGCAGCGGGGGGGACGGAATTAACACTGAAGCTTTCTTT.

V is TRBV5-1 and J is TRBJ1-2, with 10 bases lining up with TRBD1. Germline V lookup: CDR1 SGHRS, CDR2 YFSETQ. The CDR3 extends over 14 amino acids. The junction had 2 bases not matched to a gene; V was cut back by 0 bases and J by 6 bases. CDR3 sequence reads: CASSLAGTGDGYTF. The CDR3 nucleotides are TGCGCCAGCAGCTTGGCCGGGACAGGGGATGGCTACACCTTC.

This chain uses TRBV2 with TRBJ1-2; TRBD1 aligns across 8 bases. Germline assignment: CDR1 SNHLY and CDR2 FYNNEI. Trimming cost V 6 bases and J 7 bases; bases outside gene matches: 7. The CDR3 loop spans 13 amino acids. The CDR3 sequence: CASRGQAQGGYTF. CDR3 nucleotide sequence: TGTGCCAGCAGGGGACAGGCCCAGGGTGGCTACACCTTC. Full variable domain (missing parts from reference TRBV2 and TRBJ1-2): EPEVTQTPSHQVTQMGQEVILRCVPISNHLYFYWYRQILGQKVEFLVSFYNNEISEKSEIFDDQFSVERPDGSNFTLKIRSTKLEDSAMYFCASRGQAQGGYTFGSGTRLTVV.

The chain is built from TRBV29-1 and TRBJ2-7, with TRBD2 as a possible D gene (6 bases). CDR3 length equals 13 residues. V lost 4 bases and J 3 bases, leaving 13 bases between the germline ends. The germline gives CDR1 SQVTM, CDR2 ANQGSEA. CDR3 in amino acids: CSVGARRGYEQYF. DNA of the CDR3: TGCAGCGTTGGAGCAAGGCGGGGCTACGAGCAGTACTTC.

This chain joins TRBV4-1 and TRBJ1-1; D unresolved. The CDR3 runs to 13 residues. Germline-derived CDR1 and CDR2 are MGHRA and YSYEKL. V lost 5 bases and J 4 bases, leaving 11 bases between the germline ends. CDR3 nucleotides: TGCGCCAGCAGCGGGCTTTTAGGCACTGAAGCTTTCTTT. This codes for CASSGLLGTEAFF.

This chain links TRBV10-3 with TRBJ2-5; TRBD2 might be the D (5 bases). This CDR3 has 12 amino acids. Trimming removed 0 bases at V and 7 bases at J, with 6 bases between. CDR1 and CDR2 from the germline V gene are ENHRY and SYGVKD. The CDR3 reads CAISESSGTQYF. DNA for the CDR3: TGTGCCATCAGTGAGTCGAGCGGGACCCAGTACTTC.

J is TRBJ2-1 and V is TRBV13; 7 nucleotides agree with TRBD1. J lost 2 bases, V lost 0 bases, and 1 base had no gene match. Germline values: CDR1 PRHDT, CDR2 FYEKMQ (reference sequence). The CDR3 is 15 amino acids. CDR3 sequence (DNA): TGTGCCAGCAGCTTAGGAGGGACAGCCTACAATGAGCAGTTCTTC. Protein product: CASSLGGTAYNEQFF.

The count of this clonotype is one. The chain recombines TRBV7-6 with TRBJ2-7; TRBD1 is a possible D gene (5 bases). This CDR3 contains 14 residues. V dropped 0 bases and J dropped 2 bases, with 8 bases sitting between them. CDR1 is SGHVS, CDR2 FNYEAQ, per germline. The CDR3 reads CASSLARATYEQYF. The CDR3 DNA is TGTGCCAGCAGCTTAGCCAGGGCGACCTACGAGCAGTACTTC.

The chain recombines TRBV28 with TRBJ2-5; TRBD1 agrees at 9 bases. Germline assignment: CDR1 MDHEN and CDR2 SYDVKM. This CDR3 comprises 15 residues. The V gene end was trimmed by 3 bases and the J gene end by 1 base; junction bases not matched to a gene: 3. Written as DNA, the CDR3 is TGTGCCAGCAGTTTGGGGACAGGGACCCAAGAGACCCAGTACTTC. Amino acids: CASSLGTGTQETQYF.

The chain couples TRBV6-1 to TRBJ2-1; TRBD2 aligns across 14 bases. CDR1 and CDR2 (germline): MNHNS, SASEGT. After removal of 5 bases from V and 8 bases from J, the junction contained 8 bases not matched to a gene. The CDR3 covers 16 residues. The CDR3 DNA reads TGTGCCAGCAGTACCGGACTAGCGGGAGGCAGAGATGAGCAGTTCTTC. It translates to CASSTGLAGGRDEQFF.

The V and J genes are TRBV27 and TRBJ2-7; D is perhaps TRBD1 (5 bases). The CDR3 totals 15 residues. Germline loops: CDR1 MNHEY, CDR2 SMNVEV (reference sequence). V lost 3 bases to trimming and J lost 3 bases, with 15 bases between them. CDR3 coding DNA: TGTGCCAGCAGTTTCGCCAGGGTCTCCCTCTACGAGCAGTACTTC. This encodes CASSFARVSLYEQYF.

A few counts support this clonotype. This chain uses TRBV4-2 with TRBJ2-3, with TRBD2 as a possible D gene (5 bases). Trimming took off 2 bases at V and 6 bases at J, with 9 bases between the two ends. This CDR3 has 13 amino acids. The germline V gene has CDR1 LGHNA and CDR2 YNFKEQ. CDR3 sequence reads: CASSQNTGDTQYF. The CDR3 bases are TGTGCCAGCAGCCAAAATACGGGGGATACGCAGTATTTT.

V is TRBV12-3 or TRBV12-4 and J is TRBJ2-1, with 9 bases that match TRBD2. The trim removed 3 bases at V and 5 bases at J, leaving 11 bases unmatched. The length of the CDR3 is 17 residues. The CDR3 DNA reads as TGTGCCAGCAGTTTTGGACTTGCGGGAGGGCCTAACAATGAGCAGTTCTTC. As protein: CASSFGLAGGPNNEQFF.

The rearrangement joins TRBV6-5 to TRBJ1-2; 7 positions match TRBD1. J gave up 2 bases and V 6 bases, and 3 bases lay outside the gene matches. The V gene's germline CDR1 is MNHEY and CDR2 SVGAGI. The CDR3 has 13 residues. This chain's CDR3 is CASSRDRNYGYTF. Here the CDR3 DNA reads TGTGCCAGCAGCCGGGACAGAAACTATGGCTACACCTTC.

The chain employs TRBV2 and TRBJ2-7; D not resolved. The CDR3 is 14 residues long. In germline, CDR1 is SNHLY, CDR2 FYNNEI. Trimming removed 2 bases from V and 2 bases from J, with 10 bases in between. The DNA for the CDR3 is TGTGCCAGCAGTGAAAAGTTCGGCGCCTACGAGCAGTACGTC. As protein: CASSEKFGAYEQYV.

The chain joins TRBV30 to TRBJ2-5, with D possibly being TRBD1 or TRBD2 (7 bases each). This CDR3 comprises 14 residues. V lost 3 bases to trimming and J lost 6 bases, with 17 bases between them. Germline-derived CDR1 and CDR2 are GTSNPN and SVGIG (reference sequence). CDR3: CAWSPGGGEKTQYF. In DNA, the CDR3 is TGTGCCTGGAGCCCAGGGGGAGGGGAAAAGACCCAGTACTTC.

In nucleotides, the CDR3 is TGTGCCAGCAGCCCCCGGCCAGGTGATAATTCACCCCTCCACTTT. Translating gives CASSPRPGDNSPLHF. This chain connects TRBV4-2 to TRBJ1-6; D uncertain. CDR1 is LGHNA and CDR2 is YNFKEQ in the germline V gene. V lost 4 bases and J lost 5, with 12 bases in between. The CDR3 totals 15 residues.

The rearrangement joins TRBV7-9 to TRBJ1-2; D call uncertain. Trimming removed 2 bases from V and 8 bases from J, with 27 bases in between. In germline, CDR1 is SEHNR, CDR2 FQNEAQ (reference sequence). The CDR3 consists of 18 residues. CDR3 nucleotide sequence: TGTGCCAGCAGCTTAAGTCATCTTGGACCCGTCCCCAACATAGGCTACACCTTC. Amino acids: CASSLSHLGPVPNIGYTF.